This TCR beta chain stems from a study of radiotherapy plus CTLA-4 blockade in lung cancer. Regarding the study as a whole: Radiotherapy plus ipilimumab was followed by expansion in blood of tumor-derived TCR clones. The best predictor of response was reported to be early blood T cell clone dynamics, with interferon-beta.

Turning to this clone: The antigen remains undetermined.

Some clones are missing from TCRdb's copy, which holds only in-frame ones; the method was immunoSEQ multiplex PCR. The sample contains fewer than 90,000 clones, less than 90% of which appear only once. Trimming removed 0 bases at V and 11 bases at J, with 10 bases between. There are 12 residues in the CDR3. Germline V gene lookup returns CDR1 MRHNA and CDR2 SNTAGT. The rearrangement joins TRBV6-4 to TRBJ1-1, with D uncertain. Sequencing used peripheral blood, obtained from a patient treated with radiotherapy plus ipilimumab. This TCR was recovered from a human donor with non-small cell lung cancer who had stable disease on radiotherapy plus ipilimumab. CDR3 in amino acids: CASSDSWARAFF. CDR3 sequence (DNA): TGTGCCAGCAGTGACTCTTGGGCAAGGGCTTTCTTT.